Shown below are 32 T cell receptor beta chains from a single sample sequenced in a study of vaccination and CD4 T cells after COVID-19 (dated by TCRdb to between 2022 and 2023). Libraries came from PCR. Instrument used: Illumina iSeq 100. TCRdb ran its own pipeline on the public reads, namely fastp trimming at Q25 and MiXCR clone calling, and kept in-frame beta chains. Rows with one shared CDR3 protein collapse into an entry with the most common genes and DNA. In this sample the table shows about 29,000 distinct CDR3 sequences, almost 50% of which occur a single time. The ten biggest clones cover about 6% of the sample. The time point tag for this specimen amounts to: late sampling 161 to 241 days after vaccination in a few convalescent patients. The source material was CD4+ T cells from blood, sampled about 7 months after SARS-CoV-2 vaccination. The receptors come from a human donor who had recovered from COVID-19.

This chain connects TRBV5-1 to TRBJ1-5; 11 bases align to TRBD1. This CDR3 contains 15 residues. V was pared by 0 bases and J by 5 bases, with 1 base of the junction left unmatched. The V gene's germline CDR1 is SGHRS and CDR2 YFSETQ. The CDR3 loop is CASSLGTGGHQPQHF. The CDR3 nucleotides are TGCGCCAGCAGCTTGGGGACAGGGGGCCATCAGCCCCAGCATTTT.

This clonotype was seen a few times. The chain carries TRBV6-5 and TRBJ1-6; a possible D gene is TRBD1 (5 bases). V shed 0 bases and J shed 7 bases, with 10 bases lying between them. The CDR3 covers 15 residues. The germline gives CDR1 MNHEY, CDR2 SVGAGI. The CDR3 sequence: CASSYSGPENSPLHF. CDR3 nucleotides: TGTGCCAGCAGTTACTCGGGGCCAGAAAATTCACCCCTCCACTTT.

This chain joins TRBV20-1 and TRBJ2-6; 7 bases agree with TRBD1. The CDR3 extends over 16 amino acids. The junction had 7 bases not matched to a gene; V was cut back by 5 bases and J by 0 bases. CDR1 and CDR2 from the germline V gene are DFQATT and SNEGSKA (reference sequence). The CDR3 sequence: CSAPDRVASGANVLTF. The CDR3 DNA reads TGCAGTGCTCCAGACAGGGTAGCCTCTGGGGCCAACGTCCTGACTTTC.

The CDR3, as DNA: TGCAGTGCTAGTCGGGGCGGGGATAGTATGTTAAATACGCAGTATTTT. Its protein product is CSASRGGDSMLNTQYF. The chain combines TRBV20-1 with TRBJ2-3; D possibly corresponds to TRBD2 (6 bases). The V end lost 3 bases, the J end lost 7 bases, and 23 bases lay between the germline ends. Germline loops: CDR1 DFQATT, CDR2 SNEGSKA (reference sequence). This CDR3 is built from 16 residues.

The V and J genes are TRBV6-2 or TRBV6-3 and TRBJ2-7; maybe TRBD1 (7 bases). Trimming cost V 2 bases and J 3 bases, with 23 bases left between them. The germline V gene encodes CDR1 MNHEY and CDR2 SVGEGT. The CDR3 is made up of 18 amino acids. CDR3 in amino acids: CASSYTPGGSGYLYEQYF. In nucleotides, the CDR3 is TGTGCCAGCAGTTACACACCAGGGGGTAGCGGCTACCTCTACGAGCAGTACTTC.

This clonotype was picked up one time. The chain links TRBV6-1 to TRBJ2-7; D uncertain. Per the germline V gene, CDR1 is MNHNS and CDR2 is SASEGT. Trimming shortened V by 6 bases and J by 0 bases, and 12 bases separated the two germline ends. The CDR3 length is 14 residues. For the CDR3, the DNA is TGTGCCAGCAGGTTTATCTTACTCTCCTACGAGCAGTACTTC. As protein: CASRFILLSYEQYF.

The rearrangement links TRBV7-2 to TRBJ2-1, with 11 positions matching TRBD2. The CDR3 has 15 amino acids. Germline CDR1 SGHTA, CDR2 FQGNSA. V lost 2 bases and J lost 12; bases outside the gene matches: 9. This chain's CDR3 is CASSLILAGDWVQFF. CDR3 bases: TGTGCCAGCAGCTTAATACTAGCGGGGGACTGGGTGCAGTTCTTC.

The gene calls are TRBV15 and TRBJ2-6; possible D gene TRBD1, 6 bases. V lost 5 bases and J 3 bases, leaving 17 bases between the germline ends. Germline loops: CDR1 LNHNV, CDR2 YYDKDF (reference sequence). The CDR3 consists of 17 residues. The CDR3 loop is CATSGLRGGFGANVLTF. The CDR3 DNA follows: TGTGCCACCAGCGGTCTACGAGGGGGTTTTGGGGCCAACGTCCTGACTTTC.

This chain connects TRBV19 to TRBJ2-5; D is possibly TRBD1 (6 bases). The CDR3 consists of 15 residues. Germline CDR1 is LNHDA and CDR2 is SQIVND (reference sequence). Deletions cut 3 bases from V and 2 bases from J, with 13 bases between. CDR3 sequence: CASSIPSRGQETQYF. CDR3 nucleotides: TGTGCCAGTAGTATCCCGTCCAGGGGACAAGAGACCCAGTACTTC.

V and J are TRBV11-3 and TRBJ2-3, with TRBD1 matching over 7 bases. J was trimmed by 3 bases and V by 5 bases; bases with no gene match: 8. Per germline, CDR1 SGHNT and CDR2 YENEEA. The CDR3 runs 15 residues. CDR3 in DNA: TGTGCCAGCAGCCGCTACAGGGGTTTGACAGATACGCAGTATTTT. This translates into CASSRYRGLTDTQYF. The variable domain in full, completed from reference TRBV11-3 and TRBJ2-3, reads EAGVVQSPRYKIIEKKQPVAFWCNPISGHNTLYWYLQNLGQGPELLIRYENEEAVDDSQLPKDRFSAERLKGVDSTLKIQPAELGDSAVYLCASSRYRGLTDTQYFGPGTRLTVL.

The chain joins TRBV2 to TRBJ1-2; possibly TRBD1 for D (5 bases). Germline CDR1 SNHLY, CDR2 FYNNEI. The CDR3 is 13 amino acids. V lost 6 bases and J 8 bases, leaving 16 bases between the germline ends. CDR3 amino acids: CASSRESGFGYTF. In nucleotides, the CDR3 is TGTGCCAGCAGCAGGGAGTCGGGTTTCGGCTACACCTTC.

The V call is TRBV6-1, the J call TRBJ2-3; 12 bases align to TRBD2. Germline values: CDR1 MNHNS, CDR2 SASEGT. The length of the CDR3 is 15 residues. The ends lost 6 bases at V and 2 bases at J; junction bases unmatched: 3. CDR3: CASSLAGGITDTQYF. CDR3 bases: TGTGCCAGCAGCCTAGCGGGAGGGATCACAGATACGCAGTATTTT.

This chain uses TRBV6-1 with TRBJ2-7; 8 bases align to TRBD1. This CDR3 is built from 13 residues. Germline-derived CDR1 and CDR2 are MNHNS and SASEGT. After removal of 8 bases from V and 3 bases from J, the junction contained 6 bases not matched to a gene. The CDR3 sequence is CASGSGQVYEQYF. The CDR3 nucleotides read TGTGCCAGCGGATCGGGACAGGTCTACGAGCAGTACTTC.

The V gene is TRBV20-1, the J gene TRBJ1-5; 8 bases map to TRBD1. The length of the CDR3 is 15 residues. The germline V gene has CDR1 DFQATT and CDR2 SNEGSKA (reference sequence). V lost 1 base and J lost 9; bases outside the gene matches: 11. CDR3: CSARASGGYTGPQHF. In DNA, the CDR3 is TGCAGTGCTAGAGCGTCAGGGGGCTACACAGGGCCCCAGCATTTT.

This clonotype has more than one count but fewer than ten. The V call is TRBV28, the J call TRBJ2-3; D is ambiguous. The CDR3 extends over 14 amino acids. V was pared by 4 bases and J by 2 bases, with 10 bases between. The germline V gene encodes CDR1 MDHEN and CDR2 SYDVKM. The CDR3 nucleotides read TGTGCCAGCAGTTCACGTAGGTCCACAGATACGCAGTATTTT. This sequence encodes CASSSRRSTDTQYF. Full variable domain (rest looked up from reference TRBV28 and TRBJ2-3): DVKVTQSSRYLVKRTGEKVFLECVQDMDHENMFWYRQDPGLGLRLIYFSYDVKMKEKGDIPEGYSVSREKKERFSLILESASTNQTSMYLCASSSRRSTDTQYFGPGTRLTVL.

This clonotype appeared once. The chain recombines TRBV19 with TRBJ1-1; TRBD1 is a possible D gene (5 bases). The CDR3 is made up of 13 amino acids. Per germline, CDR1 LNHDA and CDR2 SQIVND (reference sequence). Trimming pared 5 bases from V and 10 bases from J, leaving 17 bases between. The CDR3 nucleotides are TGTGCCAGTAGTCGTGAGGCAGGGTGGAGAGCTTTCTTT. It specifies CASSREAGWRAFF. Full variable domain (rest looked up from reference TRBV19 and TRBJ1-1): DGGITQSPKYLFRKEGQNVTLSCEQNLNHDAMYWYRQDPGQGLRLIYYSQIVNDFQKGDIAEGYSVSREKKESFPLTVTSAQKNPTAFYLCASSREAGWRAFFGQGTRLTVV.

In this sample, this clonotype turned up a few times. The V and J genes are TRBV6-1 and TRBJ2-3, with D perhaps matching TRBD1 (5 bases). The V end lost 4 bases, the J end lost 3 bases, and 14 bases lay between the germline ends. The CDR3 spans 15 residues. Germline V gene lookup returns CDR1 MNHNS and CDR2 SASEGT. The CDR3: CASSAFLRGTDTQYF. In DNA, the CDR3 is TGTGCCAGCAGTGCATTCTTAAGGGGTACAGATACGCAGTATTTT.

V usage is TRBV24-1 and J usage is TRBJ1-6; 9 nucleotides line up with TRBD1. The germline V gene has CDR1 KGHDR and CDR2 SFDVKD. The CDR3 has 16 residues. The trim removed 1 base at V and 9 bases at J, leaving 6 bases unmatched. The CDR3 coding sequence is TGTGCCACCAGTGATTTCCGGGGACAGGGAATTTCACCCCTCCACTTT. This encodes CATSDFRGQGISPLHF.

The rearrangement links TRBV6-5 to TRBJ2-3; maybe TRBD1 (7 bases). From germline, CDR1 is MNHEY and CDR2 SVGAGI. Trimming cost V 2 bases and J 8 bases, with 17 bases left between them. The CDR3 has 15 residues. The CDR3 is CASSYRQGGKGTQYF. The CDR3 DNA reads as TGTGCCAGCAGTTACCGGCAGGGGGGAAAGGGTACGCAGTATTTT.

This clonotype was seen only a few times. The gene calls are TRBV6-5 and TRBJ2-3; 9 positions agree with TRBD2. Losses at the gene ends were 2 bases for V and 5 bases for J; bases not matched to a gene: 8. Germline V gene lookup returns CDR1 MNHEY and CDR2 SVGAGI. The CDR3 is 16 residues long. In DNA form, the CDR3 reads TGTGCCAGCAGTTACGGGCGGGTAGCGGGAGAAGATACGCAGTATTTT. Translated: CASSYGRVAGEDTQYF.

J is TRBJ2-2 and V is TRBV6-5; D is possibly TRBD2 (6 bases). V was trimmed by 4 bases and J by 5 bases, leaving 14 bases between them. CDR3 length: 15 amino acids. CDR1 is MNHEY, CDR2 SVGAGI, per germline. The CDR3 DNA follows: TGTGCCAGCAGTTTGTTCGGGGGACGTACCGGGGAGCTGTTTTTT. It yields the protein CASSLFGGRTGELFF.

The chain combines TRBV7-9 with TRBJ2-7; 9 bases map to TRBD2. Germline CDR1 reads SEHNR; CDR2 reads FQNEAQ (reference sequence). The CDR3 covers 13 residues. V lost 4 bases, J lost 7 bases, and 5 bases stayed unmatched. For the CDR3, the DNA is TGTGCCAGCAGCTACCCTAGCGGGAATGAGCAGTACTTC. This codes for CASSYPSGNEQYF.

The rearrangement joins TRBV20-1 to TRBJ2-4; unclear D gene. Germline V gene lookup returns CDR1 DFQATT and CDR2 SNEGSKA (reference sequence). CDR3 length equals 13 residues. With 3 bases removed from V and 0 bases from J, the gap between germline ends came to 6 bases. The CDR3 protein is CSASYPAKNIQYF. CDR3 bases: TGCAGTGCTAGTTACCCAGCCAAAAACATTCAGTACTTC.

Only a few counts were recorded for this clonotype. The chain joins TRBV20-1 to TRBJ2-4; 8 nucleotides match TRBD2. With V trimmed by 7 bases and J by 0 bases, 8 bases remained unmatched. CDR3 length: 15 amino acids. Per germline, CDR1 DFQATT and CDR2 SNEGSKA (reference sequence). CDR3 nucleotides: TGCAGTGGTAGTAGCGGGGCTCTAGCCAAAAACATTCAGTACTTC. The encoded protein is CSGSSGALAKNIQYF.

V gene TRBV20-1 combines with J gene TRBJ1-5; a weak D match, TRBD1 (5 bases). The CDR3 loop spans 17 amino acids. The germline V and J ends were trimmed by 2 bases and 5 bases, with 22 bases remaining between them. Germline CDR1 and CDR2: DFQATT and SNEGSKA (reference sequence). The CDR3 nucleotides are TGCAGTGCTAGACAACTACTCAGGGAAAGGAGGGATCAGCCCCAGCATTTT. This sequence encodes CSARQLLRERRDQPQHF.

This clonotype came up a few times. The rearrangement links TRBV7-8 to TRBJ2-7, with TRBD2 matching over 7 bases. The CDR3 contains 15 residues. Germline V gives CDR1 SGHVS, CDR2 FQNEAQ. With V trimmed by 4 bases and J by 6 bases, 12 bases remained unmatched. The CDR3 bases are TGTGCCAGCAGCTCAACCGGGACTAAGGGCACCGAGCAGTACTTC. Translation: CASSSTGTKGTEQYF.

The V and J genes are TRBV6-2 or TRBV6-3 and TRBJ1-6; D not resolved. The V end was cut by 3 bases, the J end by 6 bases, with 9 bases between. Germline CDR1 reads MNHEY; CDR2 reads SVGEGT. The CDR3 totals 14 residues. CDR3 in amino acids: CASSYLRGNSPLHF. CDR3 coding DNA: TGTGCCAGCAGTTATCTTCGTGGTAATTCACCCCTCCACTTT.

The chain is built from TRBV5-1 and TRBJ2-1; weak D call: TRBD2 (6 bases). The germline V gene encodes CDR1 SGHRS and CDR2 YFSETQ. V lost 2 bases and J 7 bases, leaving 16 bases between the germline ends. CDR3 size: 15 residues. The CDR3 protein is CASSFGDRAGNEQFF. CDR3 nucleotide sequence: TGCGCCAGCAGCTTTGGGGACCGCGCGGGGAATGAGCAGTTCTTC.

This clonotype was seen a few times. The V gene is TRBV7-2, the J gene TRBJ1-6, with D perhaps TRBD1 (6 bases). Germline CDR1 reads SGHTA; CDR2 reads FQGNSA. This CDR3 is 15 amino acids long. V lost 4 bases, J lost 6 bases, and 13 bases lay in between. CDR3 coding DNA: TGTGCCAGCAGCTCAGCAGACAGGATTAATTCACCCCTCCACTTT. Its translation: CASSSADRINSPLHF.

The chain is built from TRBV7-9 and TRBJ2-7, with 8 nucleotides matching TRBD1. V dropped 0 bases and J dropped 4; count of bases not matched to a gene: 5. Germline CDR1 reads SEHNR; CDR2 reads FQNEAQ (reference sequence). The CDR3 sequence is 15 residues long. This CDR3 reads CASSLAAGTGYEQYF. The DNA for the CDR3 is TGTGCCAGCAGCTTAGCTGCGGGGACAGGATACGAGCAGTACTTC.

This chain connects TRBV5-1 to TRBJ2-1, with 9 bases matching TRBD2. Per the germline V gene, CDR1 is SGHRS and CDR2 is YFSETQ. The CDR3 totals 16 residues. V dropped 1 base and J dropped 8; count of bases not matched to a gene: 10. CDR3 residues: CASSLLAGGPRHEQFF. CDR3 nucleotide sequence: TGCGCCAGCAGCTTGCTGGCGGGAGGGCCCCGCCATGAGCAGTTCTTC.

The V call is TRBV15, the J call TRBJ2-1; D not certain. Per germline, CDR1 LNHNV and CDR2 YYDKDF (reference sequence). This CDR3 comprises 15 residues. V was pared by 0 bases and J by 0 bases, with 6 bases between. The CDR3 DNA follows: TGTGCCACCAGCAGAGACCCGAGCTCCTACAATGAGCAGTTCTTC. Protein sequence: CATSRDPSSYNEQFF. Using reference TRBV15 and TRBJ2-1 for the parts outside the CDR3, the full variable domain is DAMVIQNPRYQVTQFGKPVTLSCSQTLNHNVMYWYQQKSSQAPKLLFHYYDKDFNNEADTPDNFQSRRPNTSFCFLDIRSPGLGDTAMYLCATSRDPSSYNEQFFGPGTRLTVL.